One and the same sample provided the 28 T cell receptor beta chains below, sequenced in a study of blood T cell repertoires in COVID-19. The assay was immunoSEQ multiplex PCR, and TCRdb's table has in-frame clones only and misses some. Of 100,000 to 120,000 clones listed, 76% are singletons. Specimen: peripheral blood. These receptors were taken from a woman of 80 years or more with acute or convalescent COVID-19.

As DNA, the CDR3 is TGTGCCAGCAGTTTTCGACAGGGGGCCTCTGGCTACACCTTC. This codes for CASSFRQGASGYTF. The J gene is TRBJ1-2, the V gene TRBV27, with 10 bases matching TRBD1. The CDR3 has 14 amino acids. J gave up 7 bases and V 3 bases, and 5 bases lay outside the gene matches. Germline V gene lookup returns CDR1 MNHEY and CDR2 SMNVEV (reference sequence).

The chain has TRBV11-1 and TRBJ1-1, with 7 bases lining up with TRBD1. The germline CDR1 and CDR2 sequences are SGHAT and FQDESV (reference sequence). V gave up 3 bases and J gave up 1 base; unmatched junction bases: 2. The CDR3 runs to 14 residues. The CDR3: CASSLGTANTEAFF. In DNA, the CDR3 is TGTGCCAGCAGCTTGGGGACAGCGAACACTGAAGCTTTCTTT.

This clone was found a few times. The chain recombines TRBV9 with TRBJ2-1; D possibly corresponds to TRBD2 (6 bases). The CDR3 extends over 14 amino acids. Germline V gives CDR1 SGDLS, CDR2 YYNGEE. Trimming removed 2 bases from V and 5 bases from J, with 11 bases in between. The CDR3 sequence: CASSVQASDNEQFF. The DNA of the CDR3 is TGTGCCAGCAGCGTCCAGGCTAGCGACAATGAGCAGTTCTTC.

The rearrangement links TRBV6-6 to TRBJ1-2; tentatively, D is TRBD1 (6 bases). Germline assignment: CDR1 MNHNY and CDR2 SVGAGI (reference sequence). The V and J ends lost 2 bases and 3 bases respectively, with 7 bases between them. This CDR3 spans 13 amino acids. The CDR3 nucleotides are TGTGCCAGCAGTTACAACAGGGACTATGGCTACACCTTC. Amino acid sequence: CASSYNRDYGYTF.

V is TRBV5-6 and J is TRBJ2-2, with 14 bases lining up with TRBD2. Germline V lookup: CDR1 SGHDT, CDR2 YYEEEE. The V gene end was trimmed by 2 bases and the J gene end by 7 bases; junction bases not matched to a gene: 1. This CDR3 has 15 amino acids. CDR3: CASSFGLAGGGELFF. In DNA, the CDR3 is TGTGCCAGCAGCTTCGGACTAGCGGGAGGCGGGGAGCTGTTTTTT.

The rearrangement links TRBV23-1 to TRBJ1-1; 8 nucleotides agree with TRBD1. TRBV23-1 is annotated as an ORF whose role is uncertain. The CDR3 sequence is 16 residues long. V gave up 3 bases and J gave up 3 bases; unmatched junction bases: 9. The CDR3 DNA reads TGCGCCAGCAGTCAGGGTCCACCGGACAGGGACACTGAAGCTTTCTTT. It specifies CASSQGPPDRDTEAFF.

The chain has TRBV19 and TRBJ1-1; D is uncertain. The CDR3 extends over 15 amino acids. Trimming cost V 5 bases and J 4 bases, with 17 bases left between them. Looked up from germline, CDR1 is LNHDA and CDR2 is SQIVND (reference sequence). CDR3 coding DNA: TGTGCCAGTAGTCCAAACGGGATTCGGGGCACTGAAGCTTTCTTT. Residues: CASSPNGIRGTEAFF.

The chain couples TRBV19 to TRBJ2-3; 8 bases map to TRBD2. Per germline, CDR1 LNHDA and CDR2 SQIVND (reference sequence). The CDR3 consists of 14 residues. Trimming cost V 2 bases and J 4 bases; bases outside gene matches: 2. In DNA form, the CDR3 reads TGTGCCAGTAGTATACGGGAGGGCCCAGATACGCAGTATTTT. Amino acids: CASSIREGPDTQYF.

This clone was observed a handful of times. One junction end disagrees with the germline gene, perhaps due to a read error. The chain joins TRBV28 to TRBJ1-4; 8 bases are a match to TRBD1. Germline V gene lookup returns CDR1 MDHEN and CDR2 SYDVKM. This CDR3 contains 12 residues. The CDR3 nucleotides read TGCGGGACGACAGGGGCCGGGGAAAAACTGTTTTTT. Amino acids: CGTTGAGEKLFF.

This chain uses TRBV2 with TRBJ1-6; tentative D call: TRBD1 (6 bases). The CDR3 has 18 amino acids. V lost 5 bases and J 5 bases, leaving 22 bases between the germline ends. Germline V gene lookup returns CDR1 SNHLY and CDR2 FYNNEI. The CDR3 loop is CASSLQGLVGGNNSPLHF. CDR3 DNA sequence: TGTGCCAGCAGTCTCCAGGGGCTAGTCGGCGGAAATAATTCACCCCTCCACTTT.

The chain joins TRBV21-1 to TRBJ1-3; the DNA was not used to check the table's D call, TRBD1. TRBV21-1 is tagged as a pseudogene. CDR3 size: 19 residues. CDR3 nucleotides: TGTGCCAGCAGCAAACGACAGGGGCCGACTTATCAGGCTGGAAACACCATATATTTT. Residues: CASSKRQGPTYQAGNTIYF.

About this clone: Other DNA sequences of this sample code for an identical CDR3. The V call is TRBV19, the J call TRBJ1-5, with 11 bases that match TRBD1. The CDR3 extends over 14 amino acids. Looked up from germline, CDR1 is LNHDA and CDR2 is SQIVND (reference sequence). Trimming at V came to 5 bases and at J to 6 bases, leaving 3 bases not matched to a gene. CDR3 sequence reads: CASSGTGGGQPQHF. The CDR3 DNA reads TGTGCCAGTAGTGGGACAGGGGGTGGTCAGCCCCAGCATTTT.

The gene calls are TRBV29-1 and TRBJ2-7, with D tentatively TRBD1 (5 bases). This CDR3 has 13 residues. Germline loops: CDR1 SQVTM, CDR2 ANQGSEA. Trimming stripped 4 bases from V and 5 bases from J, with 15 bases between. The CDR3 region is CSVAEPGIHEQYF. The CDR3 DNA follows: TGCAGCGTTGCCGAGCCAGGGATCCACGAGCAGTACTTC.

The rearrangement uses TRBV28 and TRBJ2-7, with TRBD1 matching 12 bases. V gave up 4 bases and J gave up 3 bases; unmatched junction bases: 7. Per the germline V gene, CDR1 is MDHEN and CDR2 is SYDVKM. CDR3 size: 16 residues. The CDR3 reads CASSSGGTGGFYEQYF. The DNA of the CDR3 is TGTGCCAGCAGTTCTGGGGGGACAGGGGGCTTCTACGAGCAGTACTTC.

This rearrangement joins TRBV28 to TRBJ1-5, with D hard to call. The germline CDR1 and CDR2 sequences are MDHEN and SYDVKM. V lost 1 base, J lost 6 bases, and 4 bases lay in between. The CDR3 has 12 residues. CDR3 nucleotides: TGTGCCAGCAGTTTATTCTCTCAGCCCCAGCATTTT. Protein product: CASSLFSQPQHF.

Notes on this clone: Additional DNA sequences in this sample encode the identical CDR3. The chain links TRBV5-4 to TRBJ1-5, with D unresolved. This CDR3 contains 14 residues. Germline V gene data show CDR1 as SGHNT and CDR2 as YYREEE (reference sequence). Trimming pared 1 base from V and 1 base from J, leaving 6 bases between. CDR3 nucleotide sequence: TGTGCCAGCAGCTTGCGAGGAAGCAATCAGCCCCAGCATTTT. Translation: CASSLRGSNQPQHF.

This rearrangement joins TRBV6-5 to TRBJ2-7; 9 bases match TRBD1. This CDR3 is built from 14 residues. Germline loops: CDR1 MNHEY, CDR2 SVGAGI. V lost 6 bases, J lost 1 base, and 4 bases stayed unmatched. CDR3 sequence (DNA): TGTGCCAGCAGCTGGGACAGGGAATCCTACGAGCAGTACTTC. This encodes CASSWDRESYEQYF.

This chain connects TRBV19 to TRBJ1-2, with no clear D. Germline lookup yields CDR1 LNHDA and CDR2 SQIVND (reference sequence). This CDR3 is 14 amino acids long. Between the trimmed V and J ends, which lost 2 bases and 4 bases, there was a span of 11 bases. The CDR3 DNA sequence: TGTGCCAGTAGTATACCCTCAGGCAGCTATGGCTACACCTTC. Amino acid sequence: CASSIPSGSYGYTF.

The CDR3: CASSLGQGQEKLFF. CDR3 in DNA: TGCGCCAGCAGCTTGGGACAGGGGCAAGAAAAACTGTTTTTT. V gene TRBV5-1 combines with J gene TRBJ1-4; TRBD1 matches 8 bases. J was trimmed by 8 bases and V by 0 bases; bases with no gene match: 3. Germline CDR1 is SGHRS and CDR2 is YFSETQ. The CDR3 is 14 residues long.

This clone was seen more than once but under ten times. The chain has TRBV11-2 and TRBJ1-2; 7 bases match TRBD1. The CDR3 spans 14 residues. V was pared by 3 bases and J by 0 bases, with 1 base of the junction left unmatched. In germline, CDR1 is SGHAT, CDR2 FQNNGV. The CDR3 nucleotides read TGTGCCAGCAGCTTTGGGACAGCTAACTATGGCTACACCTTC. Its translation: CASSFGTANYGYTF.

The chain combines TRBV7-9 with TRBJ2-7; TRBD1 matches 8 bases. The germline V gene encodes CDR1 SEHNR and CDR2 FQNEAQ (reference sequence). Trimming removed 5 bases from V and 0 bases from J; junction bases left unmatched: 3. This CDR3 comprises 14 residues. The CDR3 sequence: CASSRTGGSYEQYF. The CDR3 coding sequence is TGTGCCAGCAGCCGAACAGGGGGCTCCTACGAGCAGTACTTC.

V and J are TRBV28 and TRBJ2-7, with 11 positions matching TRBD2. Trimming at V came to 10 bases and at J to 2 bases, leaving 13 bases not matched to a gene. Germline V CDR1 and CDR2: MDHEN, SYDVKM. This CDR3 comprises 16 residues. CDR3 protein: CATVAGGAGNPYEQYF. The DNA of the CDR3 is TGTGCCACCGTAGCGGGAGGGGCCGGGAACCCCTACGAGCAGTACTTC.

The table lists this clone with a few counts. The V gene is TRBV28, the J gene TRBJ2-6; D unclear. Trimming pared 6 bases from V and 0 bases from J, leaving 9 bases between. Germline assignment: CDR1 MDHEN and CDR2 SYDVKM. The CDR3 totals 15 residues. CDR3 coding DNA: TGTGCCAGCAGCCGGTATAACTCTGGGGCCAACGTCCTGACTTTC. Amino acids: CASSRYNSGANVLTF.

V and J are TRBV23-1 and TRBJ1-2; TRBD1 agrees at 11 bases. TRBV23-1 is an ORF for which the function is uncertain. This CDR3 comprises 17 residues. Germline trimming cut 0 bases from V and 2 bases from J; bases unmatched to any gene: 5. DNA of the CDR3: TGCGCCAGCAGTCAATCGAGTGGGGACAGGGGGAACTATGGCTACACCTTC. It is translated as CASSQSSGDRGNYGYTF.

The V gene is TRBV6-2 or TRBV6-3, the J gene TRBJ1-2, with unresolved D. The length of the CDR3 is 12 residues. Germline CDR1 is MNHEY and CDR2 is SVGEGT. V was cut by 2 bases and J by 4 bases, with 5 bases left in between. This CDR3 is CASSYAVYGYTF. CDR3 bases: TGTGCCAGCAGTTACGCGGTCTATGGCTACACCTTC.

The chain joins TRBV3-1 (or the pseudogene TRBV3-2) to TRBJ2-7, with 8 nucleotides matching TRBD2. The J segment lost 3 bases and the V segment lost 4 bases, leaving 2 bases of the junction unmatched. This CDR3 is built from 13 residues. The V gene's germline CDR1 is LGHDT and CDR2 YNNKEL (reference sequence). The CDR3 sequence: CASSRGLVYEQYF. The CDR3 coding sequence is TGTGCCAGCAGCCGGGGACTAGTCTACGAGCAGTACTTC.

Here the CDR3 reads CASNFLAGVADTQYF. CDR3 nucleotide sequence: TGTGCCAGCAATTTTCTGGCGGGAGTCGCAGATACGCAGTATTTT. This rearrangement joins TRBV9 to TRBJ2-3, with 7 bases lining up with TRBD2. CDR1 is SGDLS and CDR2 is YYNGEE in the germline V gene. This CDR3 has 15 amino acids. V was clipped by 6 bases and J by 4 bases; unmatched bases: 11.

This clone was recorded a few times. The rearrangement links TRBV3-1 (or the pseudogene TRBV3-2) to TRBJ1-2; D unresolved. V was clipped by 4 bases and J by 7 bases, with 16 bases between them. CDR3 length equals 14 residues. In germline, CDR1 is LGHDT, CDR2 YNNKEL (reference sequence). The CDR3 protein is CASSLGGRAGGYTF. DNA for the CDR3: TGTGCCAGCAGCCTCGGTGGGAGGGCGGGTGGCTACACCTTC.